Listed below are T cell receptor beta chains from one sample, sequenced in a study of cytomegalovirus exposure and HLA in healthy donors. Using immunoSEQ multiplex PCR, the repertoire was profiled, and TCRdb retains in-frame clones only, with some absent. The data hold around 85,000 clones, with roughly 80% observed a single time. Source material: PBMCs. The receptors derive from a middle-aged man in good health and CMV-seropositive. Each CDR3 is given with its conserved first and last residue. The order of the fields is D gene, V gene, J gene, clone size, CDR3 protein, CDR3 DNA. A D gene is named only where the DNA matches it firmly. Some rows have no size entry. The others give once, few or many, or a class for an expanded clone.

-,TRBV30,TRBJ2-7,-,CAWSRDTYEQYF,TGTGCCTGGAGCCGGGACACCTACGAGCAGTACTTC
-,TRBV30,TRBJ1-5,few,CAWSASGGGGKHF,TGTGCCTGGAGTGCCTCTGGGGGGGGAGGAAAGCATTTT
TRBD1,TRBV29-1,TRBJ2-7,-,CSVRTGAYEQYF,TGCAGCGTCCGGACAGGGGCCTACGAGCAGTACTTC
-,TRBV5-1,TRBJ2-3,-,CASSLRGTAGGTQYF,TGCGCCAGCAGCTTGCGGGGGACGGCCGGGGGTACGCAGTATTTT
TRBD2,TRBV4-1,TRBJ2-1,-,CASSQGTSGRDEQFF,TGCGCCAGCAGCCAAGGGACTAGCGGGAGGGATGAGCAGTTCTTC
-,TRBV6-5,TRBJ2-5,-,CASSYQGQETQYF,TGTGCCAGCAGTTACCAGGGGCAAGAGACCCAGTACTTC
-,TRBV5-4,TRBJ2-1,-,CASSLDRASNEQFF,TGTGCCAGCAGCTTGGACAGGGCATCAAATGAGCAGTTCTTC
TRBD2,TRBV10-3,TRBJ2-5,-,CATRGTSGGQETQYF,TGTGCCACAAGAGGGACTAGCGGGGGCCAAGAGACCCAGTACTTC
-,TRBV30,TRBJ2-1,once,CACIDTAPYNEQFF,TGTGCCTGTATCGATACAGCTCCCTACAATGAGCAGTTCTTC
TRBD2,TRBV5-1,TRBJ2-3,-,CASSLGTSGLRDTQYF,TGCGCCAGCAGCCTTGGGACTAGCGGGCTTAGAGATACGCAGTATTTT
TRBD2,TRBV7-2,TRBJ2-7,once,CASSPSDMLAGETYEQYF,TGTGCCAGCAGCCCGAGCGATATGCTAGCGGGAGAAACCTACGAGCAGTACTTC
TRBD2,TRBV14,TRBJ2-3,-,CASSQEKGLAGLDTQYF,TGTGCCAGCAGCCAAGAGAAAGGCCTAGCGGGATTAGATACGCAGTATTTT
TRBD2,TRBV7-2,TRBJ2-1,few,CASSLRLAGGNEQFF,TGTGCCAGCAGCTTACGACTAGCGGGAGGAAATGAGCAGTTCTTC
-,TRBV6-1,TRBJ2-7,-,CASQTDSYEQYF,TGTGCCAGCCAGACAGATTCCTACGAGCAGTACTTC
-,TRBV19,TRBJ2-7,-,CASSRGEPGGEQYF,TGTGCCAGTAGTAGGGGGGAGCCCGGGGGCGAGCAGTACTTC
TRBD1,TRBV7-9,TRBJ2-2,-,CSSSLGTGYAGELFF,TGTTCCAGCAGCTTAGGGACAGGGTACGCCGGGGAGCTGTTTTTT
TRBD1,TRBV11-2,TRBJ1-4,-,CASSSPGQGEKLFF,TGTGCCAGCAGCTCGCCGGGACAGGGTGAAAAACTGTTTTTT
-,TRBV13,TRBJ2-7,-,CASSNTQGLGEQYF,TGTGCCAGCAGCAACACACAGGGTCTCGGCGAGCAGTACTTC
TRBD2,TRBV7-9,TRBJ2-5,-,CASSRLAGPHQETQYF,TGTGCCAGCAGCAGACTAGCGGGACCCCACCAAGAGACCCAGTACTTC
-,TRBV30,TRBJ2-7,few,CAWSPEGTSYEQYF,TGTGCCTGGAGCCCGGAGGGGACCTCCTACGAGCAGTACTTC
TRBD2,TRBV7-3,TRBJ2-1,once,CASSLVGTSGRGDEQFF,TGTGCCAGCAGCTTAGTCGGCACTAGCGGGAGAGGGGATGAGCAGTTCTTC
TRBD2,TRBV6-1,TRBJ2-6,-,CASSEGYSGTTGANVLTF,TGTGCCAGCAGTGAAGGGTATAGCGGGACAACTGGGGCCAACGTCCTGACTTTC
TRBD1,TRBV5-1,TRBJ1-2,once,CASSLLQGANYGYTF,TGCGCCAGCAGCTTGCTCCAGGGGGCAAACTATGGCTACACCTTC
-,TRBV4-3,TRBJ1-1,-,CASRRQINTEAFF,TGCGCCAGCAGGCGACAGATCAACACTGAAGCTTTCTTT